This T cell receptor beta chain is from a study of shared clonotypes between healthy human individuals. Deletions cut 6 bases from V and 0 bases from J, with 16 bases between. Germline V gene lookup returns CDR1 SEHNR and CDR2 FQNEAQ (reference sequence). This CDR3 region has 16 residues. The table came from immunoSEQ multiplex PCR; TCRdb's copy has only in-frame clones and leaves some out. The data hold 630,000 or so clones, with about 98% observed a single time. In regard to this clone: The antigen remains unidentified.

Naive-designated CD8 cells lacked CD45RO, were positively enriched for CCR7, and omitted terminally differentiated effector memory CD45RA+ cells. General study points: Some naive CD4 clonotypes, about 5%, turned up in common across a handful of donors.

The V gene is TRBV7-9, the J gene TRBJ2-3, with unresolved D. The receptor was derived from a man aged 25-40 years in good health. The sequencing input was naive CD8+ T cells sorted from blood. The CDR3 loop is CASRDTGVPSTDTQYF. The DNA of the CDR3 is TGTGCCAGCAGAGACACTGGGGTTCCTAGCACAGATACGCAGTATTTT.